This T cell receptor (beta chain) was documented in a study of Ad26.COV2.S vaccination and SARS-CoV-2 variants. Method: immunoSEQ multiplex PCR; TCRdb's copy keeps in-frame clones and lacks some. The profile covers 440,000 or so clones, with less than 95% appearing a single time and about 4.5% taken by the ten largest. General study points: Responses of spike-specific T cells (both CD8+ and CD4+) reportedly showed substantial breadth after vaccination.

Per germline, CDR1 PRHDT and CDR2 FYEKMQ (reference sequence). CDR3 length: 17 residues. V lost 0 bases and J lost 2, with 17 bases in between. Comments on this clone: Its antigen is not identified.

The treatment was: roughly 20 received Ad26.COV2.S at low or high dose, single or two shots; about 5 received placebo; per-sample allocation not given. Sampling occurred on day 63 after the first vaccine or placebo injection. Sequenced here: peripheral blood, sampled in a trial of Ad26.COV2.S vaccine versus placebo. The chain employs TRBV13 and TRBJ2-7; D assignment may be TRBD1 or TRBD2 (6 bases each). The TCR originated in a person aged 18-60 years who received the Ad26.COV2.S COVID-19 vaccine or a placebo. The CDR3 sequence: CASSLGQGLATAYEQYF. CDR3 DNA: TGTGCCAGCAGCTTAGGCCAGGGGCTAGCGACCGCCTACGAGCAGTACTTC.